The TCR beta chain under discussion was sequenced for a study of graft-versus-host responses after intestinal transplantation. Whole-study context: Each of the recipients got a multivisceral, liver-intestinal, or isolated intestinal transplant. Study observations and caveats: Early post-transplant HvG declines were associated with peak circulating GvH clone levels. Some GvH clones were seen earlier in gut or blood, suggesting intestinal origin. In patients with graft-donor T cell macrochimerism, allograft graft-versus-host to host-versus-graft clonal ratios were high.

Assay used: immunoSEQ multiplex PCR; TCRdb lists only in-frame clones, some missing. The sample includes roughly 100,000 clones, approximately 94% seen only once; the top ten take 1.2%. Concerning this clone itself: What it binds is not known.

This TCR derives from a human donor who received an intestinal transplant. Here the sequenced sample was unstimulated CD8+ T cells sorted from spleen or lymph node cells, taken before intestinal transplant.

The DNA for the CDR3 is TGCGCCAGCAGCTTGTCGGATGGCCCCCTTGTAGATACGCAGTATTTT. This gives the protein CASSLSDGPLVDTQYF. The chain links TRBV5-1 to TRBJ2-3, with no clear D. V lost 1 base and J lost 5, with 17 bases in between. In germline, CDR1 is SGHRS, CDR2 YFSETQ. The CDR3 covers 16 residues.